What follows describes a single T cell receptor beta chain. What it recognizes is unknown. This sample is drawn from a study of neoadjuvant anti-PD-1 for oral cavity cancer. Study outcomes and limitations: Higher pretreatment Treg/Th17 ratios tracked higher pretreatment blood clonality.

PBMC libraries mostly used around 460 ng of input genomic DNA, with six replicates per sample. Method: immunoSEQ multiplex PCR; TCRdb's copy keeps in-frame clones and lacks some. This table holds about 72,000 clones, 65% to 85% found once. This CDR3 has 12 amino acids. Trimming stripped 1 base from V and 7 bases from J, with 10 bases between. Germline V gives CDR1 GTSNPN, CDR2 SVGIG (reference sequence). Cohort: HPV-negative, locally advanced oral cavity squamous cell carcinoma patients. This receptor was taken from a person aged 35-80 years with oral cavity squamous cell carcinoma. The J gene is TRBJ1-1, the V gene TRBV30; D may be TRBD1 (5 bases). The sequences come from PBMCs, collected before nivolumab (anti-PD-1) treatment. CDR3 bases: TGTGCCTGGAGTGCGACAGCGCGTGAAGCTTTCTTT. Its translation is CAWSATAREAFF.